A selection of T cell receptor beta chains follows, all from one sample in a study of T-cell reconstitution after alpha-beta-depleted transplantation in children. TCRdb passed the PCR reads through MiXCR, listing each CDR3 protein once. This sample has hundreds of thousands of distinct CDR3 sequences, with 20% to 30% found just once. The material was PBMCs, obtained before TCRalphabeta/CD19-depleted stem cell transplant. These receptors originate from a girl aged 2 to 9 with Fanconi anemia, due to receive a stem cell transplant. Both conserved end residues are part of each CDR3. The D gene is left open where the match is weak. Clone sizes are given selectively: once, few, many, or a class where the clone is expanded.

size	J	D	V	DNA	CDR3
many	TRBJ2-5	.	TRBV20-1	TGCAGTGCTAGAACCAAGACCCAGTACTTC	CSARTKTQYF
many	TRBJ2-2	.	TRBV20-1	TGCAGTGCTAGAAAATCTCGGGTGAACACCGGGGAGCTGTTTTTT	CSARKSRVNTGELFF
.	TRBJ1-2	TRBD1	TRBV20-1	TGCAGTGCATGGGGGGACAGGGCCTATGGCTACACCTTC	CSAWGDRAYGYTF
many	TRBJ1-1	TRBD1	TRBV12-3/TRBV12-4	TGTGCCAGCAGTTTAGGCCAGGGGGCAGCTTTCTTT	CASSLGQGAAFF
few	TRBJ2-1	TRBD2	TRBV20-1	TGCAGTGCGGGACTAGCGGGAGGACCGCCCTACAATGAGCAGTTCTTC	CSAGLAGGPPYNEQFF
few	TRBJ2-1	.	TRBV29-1	TGCAGCGTTTTGACGGACCTTGAGCAGTTCTTC	CSVLTDLEQFF
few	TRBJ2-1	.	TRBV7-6	TGTGCCAGCAGCTTACAAGCTACAGGATACGATGAGCAGTTCTTC	CASSLQATGYDEQFF
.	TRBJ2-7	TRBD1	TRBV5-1	TGCGCCAGCAGCTTGGTGCCCCCTTCGACAGGGGAGGCCTACGAGCAGTACTTC	CASSLVPPSTGEAYEQYF
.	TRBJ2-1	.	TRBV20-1	TGCAGTGCTAGTGGTGCCTACTACAATGAGCAGTTCTTC	CSASGAYYNEQFF
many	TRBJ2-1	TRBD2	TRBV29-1	TGCAGCGTTGAGCCACTAGCGGGATCCTACAATGAGCAGTTCTTC	CSVEPLAGSYNEQFF
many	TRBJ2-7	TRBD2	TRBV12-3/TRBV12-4	TGTGCCAGCAGCCCAAGGACTAGCGGGACCGTCACCTACGAGCAGTACTTC	CASSPRTSGTVTYEQYF
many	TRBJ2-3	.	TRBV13	TGTGCCAGCAGCCCACTACGGGGTTCGGATACGCAGTATTTT	CASSPLRGSDTQYF
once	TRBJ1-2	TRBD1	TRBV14	TGTGCCAGCAGAAGACAGGGGGGCTATGGCTACACCTTC	CASRRQGGYGYTF